The 23 T cell receptor beta chains presented below share a single source sample, sequenced in a study of blood T cell repertoires in COVID-19. Produced via immunoSEQ multiplex PCR; TCRdb's table is partial and in-frame only. The sample records around 71,000 clones, 83% being singletons. Sequences were obtained from peripheral blood. The receptors were sampled from a man in his thirties or forties with COVID-19, enrolled during active disease.

The chain employs TRBV27 and TRBJ2-7; the D gene is possibly TRBD1 (6 bases). V dropped 3 bases and J dropped 3 bases, with 18 bases sitting between them. The CDR3 length is 16 residues. Germline V gene lookup returns CDR1 MNHEY and CDR2 SMNVEV (reference sequence). The CDR3 loop is CASSFAAAGVVYEQYF. In nucleotides, the CDR3 is TGTGCCAGCAGTTTCGCCGCGGCAGGGGTCGTCTACGAGCAGTACTTC.

This clone was picked up a small number of times. This chain joins TRBV30 and TRBJ1-6; 8 nucleotides line up with TRBD1. J lost 7 bases, V lost 3 bases, and 8 bases had no gene match. CDR1 and CDR2 from the germline V gene are GTSNPN and SVGIG (reference sequence). There are 15 residues in the CDR3. The CDR3 protein is CAWRLTGGINSPLHF. The CDR3 bases are TGTGCCTGGAGGCTCACAGGGGGGATCAATTCACCCCTCCACTTT.

The CDR3 DNA sequence: TGTGCCAGCAGCCCCAACAATCAGCCCCAGCATTTT. Protein sequence: CASSPNNQPQHF. The chain uses TRBV28 and TRBJ1-5; no firm D call. The ends were cut back, 6 bases at V and 3 bases at J, with 6 bases in the middle. Germline loops: CDR1 MDHEN, CDR2 SYDVKM. This CDR3 region has 12 residues.

In nucleotides, the CDR3 is TGTGCCAGCAGCTCCAGGGTAAGCTCTGGGGCCAACGTCCTGACTTTC. It is translated as CASSSRVSSGANVLTF. This chain links TRBV5-6 with TRBJ2-6; perhaps TRBD1 as D (5 bases). Deletions cut 3 bases from V and 0 bases from J, with 10 bases between. The CDR3 loop spans 16 amino acids. Germline V gene data show CDR1 as SGHDT and CDR2 as YYEEEE.

This clone was recorded once. The genes are TRBV19 and TRBJ2-7, with 7 bases that match TRBD1. Trimming removed 3 bases from V and 6 bases from J; junction bases left unmatched: 5. In germline, CDR1 is LNHDA, CDR2 SQIVND (reference sequence). The CDR3 covers 13 residues. This CDR3 is CASSITGTVEQYF. In DNA form, the CDR3 reads TGTGCCAGTAGTATCACCGGGACAGTCGAGCAGTACTTC.

J is TRBJ1-5 and V is TRBV6-1; TRBD1 matches 8 bases. The CDR3 contains 14 residues. After removal of 3 bases from V and 7 bases from J, the junction contained 5 bases not matched to a gene. Germline CDR1 MNHNS, CDR2 SASEGT. The CDR3 sequence is CASSDTGGWQPQHF. CDR3 nucleotides: TGTGCCAGCAGTGATACAGGGGGGTGGCAGCCCCAGCATTTT.

This clone is a singleton in its sample. The chain links TRBV6-5 to TRBJ2-3; D is perhaps TRBD2 (5 bases). Germline V lookup: CDR1 MNHEY, CDR2 SVGAGI. The CDR3 runs 15 residues. Trimming took off 5 bases at V and 3 bases at J, with 15 bases between the two ends. In DNA form, the CDR3 reads TGTGCCAGCAGTCCCTCGAGAGGGTTAACAGATACGCAGTATTTT. Translated, it gives CASSPSRGLTDTQYF.

The V and J genes are TRBV19 and TRBJ2-3, with no clear D. V was trimmed by 0 bases and J by 2 bases, leaving 9 bases between them. This CDR3 has 15 amino acids. Germline V gene data show CDR1 as LNHDA and CDR2 as SQIVND (reference sequence). The CDR3 protein is CASSIDPAPTDTQYF. The DNA for the CDR3 is TGTGCCAGTAGTATAGATCCAGCGCCCACAGATACGCAGTATTTT.

In its sample, this clone was seen once. The chain has TRBV11-2 and TRBJ1-5, with a tentative D call TRBD1 (6 bases). Per the germline V gene, CDR1 is SGHAT and CDR2 is FQNNGV. V was shortened by 1 base and J by 6 bases, with 13 bases between the two germline ends. The CDR3 contains 15 residues. The CDR3 here is CASSLVLYRVQPQHF. In nucleotides, the CDR3 is TGTGCCAGCAGCTTAGTCCTCTACAGGGTTCAGCCCCAGCATTTT.

This chain links TRBV5-4 with TRBJ2-1; maybe TRBD2 (6 bases). The germline gives CDR1 SGHNT, CDR2 YYREEE (reference sequence). The CDR3 is 11 residues long. The ends were cut back, 3 bases at V and 10 bases at J, with 8 bases in the middle. CDR3 protein: CASSSGVEQFF. The CDR3 DNA follows: TGTGCCAGCAGCTCGGGAGTCGAGCAGTTCTTC.

The chain has TRBV27 and TRBJ1-4; D remains ambiguous. Trimming took off 6 bases at V and 10 bases at J, with 18 bases between the two ends. From germline, CDR1 is MNHEY and CDR2 SMNVEV (reference sequence). The CDR3 runs 14 residues. The CDR3 DNA reads as TGTGCCAGCAGCCCCGGTGCACCTCCCGGAAAACTGTTTTTT. The encoded protein is CASSPGAPPGKLFF.

This clone came up a few times. The V call is TRBV19, the J call TRBJ1-5, with 9 bases that match TRBD1. The length of the CDR3 is 14 residues. Germline V gene lookup returns CDR1 LNHDA and CDR2 SQIVND (reference sequence). Trimming took 5 bases from V and 6 from J; bases not matched to a gene: 5. CDR3 loop: CASSLTGGGQPQHF. DNA for the CDR3: TGTGCCAGTAGTCTAACAGGGGGCGGTCAGCCCCAGCATTTT. The full variable domain, rest sourced from reference TRBV19 and TRBJ1-5, is DGGITQSPKYLFRKEGQNVTLSCEQNLNHDAMYWYRQDPGQGLRLIYYSQIVNDFQKGDIAEGYSVSREKKESFPLTVTSAQKNPTAFYLCASSLTGGGQPQHFGDGTRLSIL.

The chain couples TRBV11-3 to TRBJ2-1, with D unclear. This CDR3 is 13 amino acids long. Germline V gene data show CDR1 as SGHNT and CDR2 as YENEEA. The V end was cut by 2 bases, the J end by 6 bases, with 8 bases between. Written as DNA, the CDR3 is TGTGCCAGCAGCTTATCGTCTACCAATGAGCAGTTCTTC. This gives the protein CASSLSSTNEQFF.

The chain recombines TRBV9 with TRBJ1-2; the D is unclear. Trimming stripped 1 base from V and 8 bases from J, with 15 bases between. From germline, CDR1 is SGDLS and CDR2 YYNGEE. CDR3 length: 14 residues. CDR3 in amino acids: CASSVPGDPRGYTF. The CDR3 DNA is TGTGCCAGCAGCGTACCTGGAGATCCTCGCGGCTACACCTTC.

This rearrangement joins TRBV10-3 to TRBJ2-5; D is ambiguous. In germline, CDR1 is ENHRY, CDR2 SYGVKD. V lost 8 bases and J lost 5, with 12 bases in between. The CDR3 is 12 amino acids. CDR3 coding DNA: TGTGCCATCGGTTCCGGTTTTGAGACCCAGTACTTC. Translation: CAIGSGFETQYF.

The V gene is TRBV7-9, the J gene TRBJ1-6; 7 bases map to TRBD1. Germline V gene data show CDR1 as SEHNR and CDR2 as FQNEAQ (reference sequence). This CDR3 has 15 residues. V was pared by 5 bases and J by 8 bases, with 9 bases of the junction left unmatched. The CDR3 loop reads CASSPDRVLDSPLHF. The CDR3 DNA reads as TGTGCCAGCAGCCCTGACAGGGTTTTAGATTCACCCCTCCACTTT.

The genes are TRBV19 and TRBJ2-1, with 10 bases aligning to TRBD2. Germline assignment: CDR1 LNHDA and CDR2 SQIVND (reference sequence). The J segment lost 3 bases and the V segment lost 11 bases, leaving 10 bases of the junction unmatched. The CDR3 consists of 15 residues. CDR3 DNA: TGTGCCCCCCCCGCAACTAGCGGGGACTACAATGAGCAGTTCTTC. Residues: CAPPATSGDYNEQFF.

CDR3 DNA sequence: TGTGCCAGCTCACCAGTGGAGGGGGCGAAGGGAAACACCATATATTTT. As protein: CASSPVEGAKGNTIYF. The chain has TRBV18 and TRBJ1-3; the match to TRBD1 covers 7 bases. CDR1 and CDR2 (germline): KGHSH, LQKENI. V was clipped by 2 bases and J by 4 bases; unmatched bases: 8. The CDR3 consists of 16 residues.

The chain uses TRBV9 and TRBJ1-2; D unresolved. This CDR3 is built from 15 residues. The germline V gene has CDR1 SGDLS and CDR2 YYNGEE. Trimming removed 3 bases from V and 8 bases from J, with 20 bases in between. CDR3 region: CASSANPGRTQGYTF. The CDR3 DNA sequence: TGTGCCAGCAGCGCTAACCCTGGGCGAACCCAGGGCTACACCTTC.

V is TRBV6-4 and J is TRBJ2-7; TRBD1 matches 7 bases. Germline V CDR1 and CDR2: MRHNA, SNTAGT. Trimming took 2 bases from V and 7 from J; bases not matched to a gene: 11. The length of the CDR3 is 15 residues. The CDR3, as DNA: TGTGCCAGCAGTGACACTTACAGGGGAGCAAGAGAGCAGTACTTC. Translating it yields CASSDTYRGAREQYF.

The rearrangement joins TRBV21-1 to TRBJ2-7; whether TRBD2, the table's D call, matches the DNA was not checked. TRBV21-1 is a pseudogene locus. The CDR3 loop spans 16 amino acids. This CDR3 reads CASSKEQPTWGDEQYF. The DNA for the CDR3 is TGTGCCAGCAGCAAAGAGCAACCTACTTGGGGGGACGAGCAGTACTTC.

This clone appeared once. The chain recombines TRBV11-3 with TRBJ2-2; D is possibly TRBD1 (6 bases). The CDR3 covers 14 residues. Trimming pared 1 base from V and 4 bases from J, leaving 7 bases between. Germline values: CDR1 SGHNT, CDR2 YENEEA. CDR3 sequence: CASSLGDTTGELFF. The CDR3 nucleotides read TGTGCCAGCAGCTTAGGGGACACCACCGGGGAGCTGTTTTTT. The whole variable domain, remainder taken from reference TRBV11-3 and TRBJ2-2, is EAGVVQSPRYKIIEKKQPVAFWCNPISGHNTLYWYLQNLGQGPELLIRYENEEAVDDSQLPKDRFSAERLKGVDSTLKIQPAELGDSAVYLCASSLGDTTGELFFGEGSRLTVL.

The chain is built from TRBV10-3 and TRBJ2-1, with TRBD2 matching 10 bases. Germline lookup yields CDR1 ENHRY and CDR2 SYGVKD. This CDR3 region has 15 residues. With V trimmed by 4 bases and J by 11 bases, 11 bases remained unmatched. This CDR3 is CAISAKEASGRQQFF. CDR3 nucleotide sequence: TGTGCCATCAGTGCCAAAGAGGCTAGCGGGAGACAGCAGTTCTTC.